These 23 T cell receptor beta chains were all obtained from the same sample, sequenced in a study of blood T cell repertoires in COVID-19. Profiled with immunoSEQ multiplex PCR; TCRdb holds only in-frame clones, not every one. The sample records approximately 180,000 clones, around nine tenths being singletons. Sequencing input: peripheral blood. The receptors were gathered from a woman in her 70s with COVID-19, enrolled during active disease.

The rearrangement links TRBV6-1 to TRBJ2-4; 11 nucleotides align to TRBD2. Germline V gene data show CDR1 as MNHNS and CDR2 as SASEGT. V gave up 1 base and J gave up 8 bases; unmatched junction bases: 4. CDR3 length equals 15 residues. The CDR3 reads CASSEGLAGLDIQYF. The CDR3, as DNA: TGTGCCAGCAGTGAAGGACTAGCGGGATTGGACATTCAGTACTTC.

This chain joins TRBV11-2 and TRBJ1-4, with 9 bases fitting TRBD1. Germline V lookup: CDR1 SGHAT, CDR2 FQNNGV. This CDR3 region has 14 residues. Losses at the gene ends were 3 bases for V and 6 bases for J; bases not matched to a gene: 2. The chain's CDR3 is CASSLGTGYEKLFF. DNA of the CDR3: TGTGCCAGCAGCTTGGGGACAGGGTATGAAAAACTGTTTTTT.

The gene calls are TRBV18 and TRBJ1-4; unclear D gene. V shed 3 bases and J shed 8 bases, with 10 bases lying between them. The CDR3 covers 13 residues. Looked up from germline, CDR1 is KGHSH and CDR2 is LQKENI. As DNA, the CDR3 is TGTGCCAGCTCACCGGGGAGAAGGGAAAAACTGTTTTTT. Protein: CASSPGRREKLFF. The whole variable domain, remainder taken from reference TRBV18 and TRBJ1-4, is NAGVMQNPRHLVRRRGQEARLRCSPMKGHSHVYWYRQLPEEGLKFMVYLQKENIIDESGMPKERFSAEFPKEGPSILRIQQVVRGDSAAYFCASSPGRREKLFFGSGTQLSVL.

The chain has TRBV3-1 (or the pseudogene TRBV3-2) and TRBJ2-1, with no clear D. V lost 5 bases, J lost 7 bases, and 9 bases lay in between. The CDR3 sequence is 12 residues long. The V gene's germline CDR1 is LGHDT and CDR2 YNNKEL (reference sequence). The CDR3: CASSSARNEQFF. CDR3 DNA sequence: TGTGCCAGCAGCTCCGCGCGAAATGAGCAGTTCTTC.

CDR3 in DNA: TGTGCCAGCAGCCCAAATGCACGGCGGGGCTACGAGCAGTACTTC. As protein: CASSPNARRGYEQYF. This chain connects TRBV3-1 (or the pseudogene TRBV3-2) to TRBJ2-7, with D maybe TRBD2 (6 bases). The germline CDR1 and CDR2 sequences are LGHDT and YNNKEL (reference sequence). This CDR3 has 15 amino acids. Trimming left V 4 bases short and J 3 bases short, with 16 bases between.

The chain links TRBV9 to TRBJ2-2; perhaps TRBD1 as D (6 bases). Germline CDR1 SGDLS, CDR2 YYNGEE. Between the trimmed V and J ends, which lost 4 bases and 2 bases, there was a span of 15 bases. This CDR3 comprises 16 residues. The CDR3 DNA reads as TGTGCCAGCAGCCTCCGTGGGGACACTAACACCGGGGAGCTGTTTTTT. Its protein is CASSLRGDTNTGELFF.

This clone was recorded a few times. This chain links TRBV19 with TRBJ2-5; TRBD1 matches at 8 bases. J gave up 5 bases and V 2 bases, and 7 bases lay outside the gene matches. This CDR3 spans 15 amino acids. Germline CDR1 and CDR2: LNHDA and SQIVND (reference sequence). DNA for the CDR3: TGTGCCAGTAGTATACCCGGACAGGGATGGGAGACCCAGTACTTC. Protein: CASSIPGQGWETQYF.

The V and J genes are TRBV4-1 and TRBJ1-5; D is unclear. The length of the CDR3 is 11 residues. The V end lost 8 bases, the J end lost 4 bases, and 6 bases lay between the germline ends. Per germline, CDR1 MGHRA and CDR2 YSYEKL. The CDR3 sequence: CASGENQPQHF. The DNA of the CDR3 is TGCGCCAGCGGGGAGAATCAGCCCCAGCATTTT.

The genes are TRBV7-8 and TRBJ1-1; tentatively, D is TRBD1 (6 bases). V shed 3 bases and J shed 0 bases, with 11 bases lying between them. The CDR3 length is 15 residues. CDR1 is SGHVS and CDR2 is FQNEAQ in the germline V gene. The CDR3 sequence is CASSFRRGLNTEAFF. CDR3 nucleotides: TGTGCCAGCAGCTTCCGCAGGGGATTGAACACTGAAGCTTTCTTT.

The CDR3 DNA reads as TGCGCCACGGGAATTAGCGGGGCTGGAGATACGCAGTATTTT. It yields the protein CATGISGAGDTQYF. This chain joins TRBV5-1 and TRBJ2-3; 8 nucleotides line up with TRBD2. Unmatched junction bases numbered 11, after V lost 9 bases and J lost 5 bases. Germline V gene data show CDR1 as SGHRS and CDR2 as YFSETQ. CDR3 length equals 14 residues. Drawing the rest from reference TRBV5-1 and TRBJ2-3, the complete variable domain is KAGVTQTPRYLIKTRGQQVTLSCSPISGHRSVSWYQQTPGQGLQFLFEYFSETQRNKGNFPGRFSGRQFSNSRSEMNVSTLELGDSALYLCATGISGAGDTQYFGPGTRLTVL.

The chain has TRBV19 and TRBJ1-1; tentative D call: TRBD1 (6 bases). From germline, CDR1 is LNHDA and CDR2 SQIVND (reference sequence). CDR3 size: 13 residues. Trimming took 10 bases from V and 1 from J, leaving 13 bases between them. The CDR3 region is CATKKGGNTEAFF. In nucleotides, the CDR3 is TGTGCCACCAAAAAAGGGGGGAACACTGAAGCTTTCTTT.

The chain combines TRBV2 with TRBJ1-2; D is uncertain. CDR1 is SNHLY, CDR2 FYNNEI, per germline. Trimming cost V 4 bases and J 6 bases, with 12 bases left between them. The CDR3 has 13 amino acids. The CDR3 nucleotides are TGTGCCAGCAGTGTGGGCCGACGAAATGGCTACACCTTC. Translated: CASSVGRRNGYTF.

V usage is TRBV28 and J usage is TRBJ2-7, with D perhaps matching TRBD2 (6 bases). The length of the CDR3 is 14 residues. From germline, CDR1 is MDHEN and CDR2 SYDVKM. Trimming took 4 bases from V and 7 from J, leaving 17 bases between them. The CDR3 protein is CASSSGSGLVEQYF. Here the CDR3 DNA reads TGTGCCAGCAGTTCGGGGAGCGGGTTGGTAGAGCAGTACTTC.

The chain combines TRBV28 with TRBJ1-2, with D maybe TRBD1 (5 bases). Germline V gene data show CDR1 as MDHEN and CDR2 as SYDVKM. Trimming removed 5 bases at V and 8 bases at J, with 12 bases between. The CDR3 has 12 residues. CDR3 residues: CASSLDRMGYTF. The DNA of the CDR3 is TGTGCCAGCAGTCTAGACAGAATGGGCTACACCTTC.

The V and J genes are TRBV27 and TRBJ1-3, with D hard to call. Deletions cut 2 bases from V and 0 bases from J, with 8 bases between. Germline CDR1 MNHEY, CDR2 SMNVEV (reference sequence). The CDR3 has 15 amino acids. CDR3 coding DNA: TGTGCCAGCAGTTTAGGAGGGCTCTCTGGAAACACCATATATTTT. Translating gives CASSLGGLSGNTIYF.

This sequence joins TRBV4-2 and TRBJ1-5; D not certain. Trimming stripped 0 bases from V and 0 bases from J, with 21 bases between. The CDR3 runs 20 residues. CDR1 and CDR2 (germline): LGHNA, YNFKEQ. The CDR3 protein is CASSQDEASGGNDSNQPQHF. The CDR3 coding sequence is TGTGCCAGCAGCCAAGATGAGGCCAGCGGCGGGAACGATAGCAATCAGCCCCAGCATTTT.

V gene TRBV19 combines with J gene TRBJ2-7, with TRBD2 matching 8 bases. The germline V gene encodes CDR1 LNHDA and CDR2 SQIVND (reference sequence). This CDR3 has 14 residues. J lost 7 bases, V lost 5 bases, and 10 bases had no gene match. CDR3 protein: CASSYGGRTEEQYF. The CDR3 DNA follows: TGTGCCAGTAGTTATGGCGGGAGGACAGAGGAGCAGTACTTC.

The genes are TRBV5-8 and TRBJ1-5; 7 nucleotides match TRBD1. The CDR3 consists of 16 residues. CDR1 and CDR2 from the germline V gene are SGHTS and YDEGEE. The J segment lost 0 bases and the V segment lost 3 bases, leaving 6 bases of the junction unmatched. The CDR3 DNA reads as TGTGCCAGCAGCTCTGAGGGACAGCTTAGCAATCAGCCCCAGCATTTT. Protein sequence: CASSSEGQLSNQPQHF. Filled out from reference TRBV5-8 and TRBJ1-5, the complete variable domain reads EAGVTQSPTHLIKTRGQQATLRCSPISGHTSVYWYQQALGLGLQFLLWYDEGEERNRGNFPPRFSGRQFPNYSSELNVNALELEDSALYLCASSSEGQLSNQPQHFGDGTRLSIL.

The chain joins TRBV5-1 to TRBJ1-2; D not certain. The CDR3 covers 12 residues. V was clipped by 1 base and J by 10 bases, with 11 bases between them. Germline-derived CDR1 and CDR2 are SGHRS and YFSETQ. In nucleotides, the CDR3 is TGCGCCAGCAGCTTGAATCGCGGAGCCTACACCTTC. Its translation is CASSLNRGAYTF.

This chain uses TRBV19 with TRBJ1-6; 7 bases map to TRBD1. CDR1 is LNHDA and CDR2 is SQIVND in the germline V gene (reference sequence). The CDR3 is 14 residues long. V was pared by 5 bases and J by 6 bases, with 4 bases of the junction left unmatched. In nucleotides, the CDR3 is TGTGCCAGTAGTGACCGGGACAGTAATTCACCCCTCCACTTT. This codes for CASSDRDSNSPLHF.

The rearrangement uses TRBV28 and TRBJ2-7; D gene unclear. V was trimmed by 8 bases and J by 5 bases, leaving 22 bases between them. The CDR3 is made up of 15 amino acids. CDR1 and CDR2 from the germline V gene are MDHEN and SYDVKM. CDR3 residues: CASRLTEAFGDEQYF. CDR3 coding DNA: TGTGCCAGCCGTCTCACCGAGGCGTTCGGAGACGAGCAGTACTTC.

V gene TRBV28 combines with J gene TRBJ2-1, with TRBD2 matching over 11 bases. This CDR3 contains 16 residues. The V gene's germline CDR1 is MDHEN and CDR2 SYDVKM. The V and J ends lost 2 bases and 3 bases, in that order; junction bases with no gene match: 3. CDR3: CASSLGLAGYYNEQFF. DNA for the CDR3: TGTGCCAGCAGTTTAGGACTAGCGGGCTACTACAATGAGCAGTTCTTC. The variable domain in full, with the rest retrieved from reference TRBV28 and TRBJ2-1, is DVKVTQSSRYLVKRTGEKVFLECVQDMDHENMFWYRQDPGLGLRLIYFSYDVKMKEKGDIPEGYSVSREKKERFSLILESASTNQTSMYLCASSLGLAGYYNEQFFGPGTRLTVL.

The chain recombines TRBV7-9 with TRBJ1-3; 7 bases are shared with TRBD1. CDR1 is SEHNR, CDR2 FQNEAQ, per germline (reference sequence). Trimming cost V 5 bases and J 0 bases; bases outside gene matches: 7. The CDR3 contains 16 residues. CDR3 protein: CASSPRTGRSGNTIYF. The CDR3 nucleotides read TGTGCCAGCAGCCCGAGGACAGGCCGCTCTGGAAACACCATATATTTT.